The clone carrying this TCR beta chain was detected only a few times. This sample was included in a study of human T cells and chemical hapten exposure. TCRdb itself ran the RACE reads through MiXCR, one entry per CDR3 protein. The sample includes some 70,000 distinct CDR3 sequences, approximately 11% of them seen just once. The time point is: pre-sensitization, week 0. Treatment noted: therapeutic diphenylcyclopropenone sensitization with weekly scalp DPC. This CDR3 is 14 amino acids long. Germline V lookup: CDR1 SGHTA, CDR2 FQGNSA. Unmatched junction bases numbered 2, after V lost 4 bases and J lost 1 base.

This TCR derives from a woman in her forties or fifties with alopecia areata. Some clones in this sample may be carry-over from other donors' samples. The chain carries TRBV7-2 and TRBJ2-3; 7 bases map to TRBD2. The sequencing here drew on whole blood, taken in connection with sensitization to the hapten diphenylcyclopropenone (DPC). CDR3 region: CASSYTSGTDTQYF. CDR3 nucleotide sequence: TGTGCCAGCAGCTACACTAGCGGCACAGATACGCAGTATTTT.